One sample yielded the 30 T cell receptor beta chains listed below, sequenced in a study of CD8 T cells in ankylosing spondylitis. Study-wide findings and caveats: Ankylosing spondylitis blood seemed to carry a telltale TCR beta motif made of eight highly homologous variants.

Their antigen targets remain unknown. TCRdb reprocessed the 5' RACE reads via MiXCR and lists one record per CDR3 protein. The sample holds around 390,000 distinct CDR3 sequences, under 25% seen once. Input material: blood, either unsorted or a sorted T cell fraction (not recorded which). These receptors were obtained from a male donor with ankylosing spondylitis.

This rearrangement joins TRBV10-3 to TRBJ2-5, with D perhaps being TRBD1 or TRBD2 (6 bases each). Germline CDR1 ENHRY, CDR2 SYGVKD. The CDR3 has 15 residues. Trimming stripped 5 bases from V and 4 bases from J, with 17 bases between. As DNA, the CDR3 is TGTGCCATCAGTCCCATTAACGGAGGGGGAGAGACCCAGTACTTC. This translates into CAISPINGGGETQYF.

At least ten counts were recorded for this clonotype. This chain joins TRBV29-1 and TRBJ2-1; D remains unclear. Trimming took 7 bases from V and 0 from J, leaving 7 bases between them. The germline gives CDR1 SQVTM, CDR2 ANQGSEA. The CDR3 runs 12 residues. The CDR3 loop reads CSGGDSYNEQFF. The DNA for the CDR3 is TGCAGCGGCGGTGACTCCTACAATGAGCAGTTCTTC.

This clonotype was seen a handful of times. This chain joins TRBV4-1 and TRBJ1-1; possible D gene TRBD1, 6 bases. CDR3 length: 14 amino acids. CDR1 MGHRA and CDR2 YSYEKL come from the germline V gene. V lost 4 bases and J 6 bases, leaving 15 bases between the germline ends. DNA for the CDR3: TGCGCCAGCAGCCCTGCAGGGGACCCCCCTGAAGCTTTCTTT. As protein: CASSPAGDPPEAFF.

There are a few counts of this clonotype. The chain couples TRBV11-2 to TRBJ1-5; 7 bases align to TRBD1. V lost 5 bases, J lost 4 bases, and 8 bases stayed unmatched. From germline, CDR1 is SGHAT and CDR2 FQNNGV. The CDR3 is 15 amino acids. The CDR3, as DNA: TGTGCCAGCAGCCACGGGACAGCGGGGAATCAGCCCCAGCATTTT. This gives the protein CASSHGTAGNQPQHF.

This clonotype was counted only a few times. This chain links TRBV29-1 with TRBJ2-1; TRBD2 matches at 10 bases. CDR3 size: 15 residues. V shed 4 bases and J 9 bases; nucleotides not matched to a gene: 12. The germline V gene encodes CDR1 SQVTM and CDR2 ANQGSEA. The CDR3 nucleotides read TGCAGCGTTGCGATGGGACCACTAGCGGGAACTGAGCAGTTCTTC. As protein: CSVAMGPLAGTEQFF.

This clonotype has just a few counts. V usage is TRBV29-1 and J usage is TRBJ2-3; D is uncertain. V lost 3 bases and J lost 5, with 18 bases in between. This CDR3 has 15 amino acids. Germline lookup yields CDR1 SQVTM and CDR2 ANQGSEA. The CDR3 nucleotides read TGCAGCGTTGATCCTGATAGAGTGTGGGGAGATACGCAGTATTTT. Its protein is CSVDPDRVWGDTQYF.

The CDR3 DNA sequence: TGTGCCAGCAGCACCGGGACTAATTCCTACGAGCAGTACTTC. Translated, it gives CASSTGTNSYEQYF. The chain couples TRBV3-1 to TRBJ2-7; 7 nucleotides agree with TRBD2. V was pared by 5 bases and J by 1 base, with 5 bases of the junction left unmatched. Per the germline V gene, CDR1 is LGHDT and CDR2 is YNNKEL (reference sequence). The CDR3 runs 14 residues.

The chain is built from TRBV4-1 and TRBJ2-7; 8 bases are shared with TRBD2. The CDR3 length is 17 residues. V gave up 4 bases and J gave up 2 bases; unmatched junction bases: 13. Germline-derived CDR1 and CDR2 are MGHRA and YSYEKL. In DNA form, the CDR3 reads TGCGCCAGCAGCCCAACGGGGGGGGTTACAGGGACCTACGAGCAGTACTTC. Translating gives CASSPTGGVTGTYEQYF.

This clonotype was counted only a few times. V usage is TRBV28 and J usage is TRBJ1-4; the D is unclear. CDR3 length: 15 amino acids. Between the trimmed V and J ends, which lost 1 base and 6 bases, there was a span of 12 bases. The germline gives CDR1 MDHEN, CDR2 SYDVKM. CDR3 loop: CASSLYNGWDEKLFF. CDR3 in DNA: TGTGCCAGCAGTTTATATAACGGGTGGGATGAAAAACTGTTTTTT.

This clonotype was recorded a few times. V and J are TRBV3-1 and TRBJ2-7; D perhaps matches TRBD1 (5 bases). The CDR3 loop spans 14 amino acids. V lost 2 bases to trimming and J lost 0 bases, with 8 bases between them. Germline loops: CDR1 LGHDT, CDR2 YNNKEL (reference sequence). This CDR3 reads CASSQPDSSYEQYF. CDR3 coding DNA: TGTGCCAGCAGCCAACCCGACAGCTCCTACGAGCAGTACTTC.

This clonotype has only a few counts. The rearrangement uses TRBV7-2 and TRBJ2-1; a possible D gene is TRBD2 (6 bases). The CDR3 contains 15 residues. Trimming left V 0 bases short and J 4 bases short, with 10 bases between. Germline lookup yields CDR1 SGHTA and CDR2 FQGNSA. CDR3 sequence (DNA): TGTGCCAGCAGCTTAGCTAGCGGATATTACAATGAGCAGTTCTTC. It yields the protein CASSLASGYYNEQFF.

Only a few counts were recorded for this clonotype. J is TRBJ2-7 and V is TRBV2; D call uncertain. Germline lookup yields CDR1 SNHLY and CDR2 FYNNEI. This CDR3 contains 10 residues. Between the trimmed V and J ends, which lost 7 bases and 5 bases, there was a span of 6 bases. In DNA, the CDR3 is TGTGCCAGCAAAGGGAACGAGCAGTACTTC. It specifies CASKGNEQYF.

This chain uses TRBV20-1 with TRBJ2-5; 7 bases match TRBD2. Germline CDR1 and CDR2: DFQATT and SNEGSKA (reference sequence). The CDR3 is 18 amino acids. V shed 0 bases and J 6 bases; nucleotides not matched to a gene: 19. CDR3 DNA: TGCAGTGCTAGAGATCGGCGGGGGTCTAGTGGGGCAGCGAAGACCCAGTACTTC. It codes for CSARDRRGSSGAAKTQYF.

The sample holds a few counts of this clonotype. The chain employs TRBV20-1 and TRBJ2-2; 16 positions agree with TRBD2. The V gene end was trimmed by 6 bases and the J gene end by 5 bases; junction bases not matched to a gene: 9. Germline CDR1 is DFQATT and CDR2 is SNEGSKA (reference sequence). CDR3 length: 17 residues. The CDR3 DNA sequence: TGCAGTGCCTCACAGGGACTAGCGGGAGGGCGGACCGGGGAGCTGTTTTTT. Protein product: CSASQGLAGGRTGELFF.

The J gene is TRBJ2-2, the V gene TRBV25-1, with D perhaps being TRBD1 or TRBD2 (6 bases each). This CDR3 is 16 amino acids long. The V and J ends lost 3 bases and 5 bases respectively, with 16 bases between them. The germline CDR1 and CDR2 sequences are MGHDK and SYGVNS. CDR3 in DNA: TGTGCCAGCAGTGATTCCCTCGGAGGGGGTACCGGGGAGCTGTTTTTT. As protein: CASSDSLGGGTGELFF. The full variable domain, its missing parts supplied by reference TRBV25-1 and TRBJ2-2, is EADIYQTPRYLVIGTGKKITLECSQTMGHDKMYWYQQDPGMELHLIHYSYGVNSTEKGDLSSESTVSRIRTEHFPLTLESARPSHTSQYLCASSDSLGGGTGELFFGEGSRLTVL.

The rearrangement uses TRBV20-1 and TRBJ2-3; 14 bases are shared with TRBD2. Germline V gene lookup returns CDR1 DFQATT and CDR2 SNEGSKA (reference sequence). Trimming removed 5 bases from V and 3 bases from J; junction bases left unmatched: 7. This CDR3 comprises 16 residues. CDR3 sequence reads: CSAWTSGRPGTDTQYF. In DNA, the CDR3 is TGCAGTGCTTGGACTAGCGGGAGGCCGGGAACAGATACGCAGTATTTT.

In its sample, this clonotype was seen many times. The chain couples TRBV5-1 to TRBJ2-2, with D possibly being TRBD2 (5 bases). Per germline, CDR1 SGHRS and CDR2 YFSETQ. The CDR3 runs 14 residues. Trimming left V 4 bases short and J 3 bases short, with 10 bases between. CDR3: CASSRTPDTGELFF. The CDR3, as DNA: TGCGCCAGCAGCAGGACTCCCGACACCGGGGAGCTGTTTTTT.

This clonotype has at least ten counts. The CDR3, as DNA: TGCAGCGTTGAAGATCCCCGGGGGCAAGAGACCCAGTACTTC. Protein sequence: CSVEDPRGQETQYF. The V gene is TRBV29-1, the J gene TRBJ2-5; perhaps TRBD2 as D (6 bases). V lost 0 bases to trimming and J lost 2 bases, with 10 bases between them. Germline-derived CDR1 and CDR2 are SQVTM and ANQGSEA. The CDR3 has 14 residues.

This clonotype was observed a handful of times. This chain connects TRBV6-4 to TRBJ1-4, with unresolved D. V was clipped by 6 bases and J by 10 bases, with 18 bases between them. CDR3 length: 14 amino acids. CDR1 and CDR2 (germline): MRHNA, SNTAGT. CDR3: CASSPDFYAGKLFF. The CDR3 bases are TGTGCCAGCAGCCCCGACTTTTATGCCGGAAAACTGTTTTTT.

This clonotype appeared a few times. This chain uses TRBV5-1 with TRBJ2-7; TRBD1 matches at 7 bases. V shed 4 bases, J shed 0 bases, and the junction held 10 bases outside the gene matches. Germline V gene data show CDR1 as SGHRS and CDR2 as YFSETQ. This CDR3 has 16 amino acids. DNA for the CDR3: TGCGCCAGCAGCCGACAGACGACAGGGAGCTCCTACGAGCAGTACTTC. It is translated as CASSRQTTGSSYEQYF.

The rearrangement uses TRBV15 and TRBJ2-7, with a weak D call TRBD1 (6 bases). Looked up from germline, CDR1 is LNHNV and CDR2 is YYDKDF (reference sequence). The V end lost 1 base, the J end lost 0 bases, and 10 bases lay between the germline ends. The CDR3 has 15 residues. CDR3 sequence: CATSRVDRPSYEQYF. For the CDR3, the DNA is TGTGCCACCAGCAGAGTCGACAGGCCCTCCTACGAGCAGTACTTC.

The V and J genes are TRBV3-1 and TRBJ2-3; 10 nucleotides match TRBD2. This CDR3 has 16 amino acids. Germline trimming cut 6 bases from V and 1 base from J; bases unmatched to any gene: 7. The germline CDR1 and CDR2 sequences are LGHDT and YNNKEL (reference sequence). The CDR3 region is CASSPSGSAGTDTQYF. The CDR3 DNA is TGTGCCAGCAGTCCTAGCGGGAGCGCTGGCACAGATACGCAGTATTTT.

This clonotype was counted between two and nine times. This chain connects TRBV4-2 to TRBJ1-5; tentative D call: TRBD1 (5 bases). V was trimmed by 4 bases and J by 3 bases, leaving 16 bases between them. The CDR3 runs 16 residues. The germline V gene encodes CDR1 LGHNA and CDR2 YNFKEQ. CDR3 sequence: CASSPLFGANNQPQHF. The CDR3 DNA follows: TGTGCCAGCAGCCCCCTTTTCGGGGCAAACAATCAGCCCCAGCATTTT.

This clonotype has more than one count but fewer than ten. This rearrangement joins TRBV12-3 or TRBV12-4 to TRBJ2-7; D is uncertain. The CDR3 runs 15 residues. V gave up 2 bases and J gave up 0 bases, with 11 bases separating them. CDR3 nucleotides: TGTGCCAGCAGTTTATTGCGCCTGAGCTCCTACGAGCAGTACTTC. It encodes CASSLLRLSSYEQYF.

This clonotype has more than one count but fewer than ten. The gene calls are TRBV12-3 or TRBV12-4 and TRBJ1-5; D unclear. The CDR3 sequence is 13 residues long. V was trimmed by 6 bases and J by 3 bases, leaving 9 bases between them. The CDR3 DNA follows: TGTGCCAGCAGAAGGTCCGTCAATCAGCCCCAGCATTTT. Translating it yields CASRRSVNQPQHF.

A few counts support this clonotype. V and J are TRBV7-2 and TRBJ2-3, with D possibly being TRBD1 (6 bases). The V end lost 5 bases, the J end lost 0 bases, and 9 bases lay between the germline ends. The CDR3 is 14 amino acids. Germline assignment: CDR1 SGHTA and CDR2 FQGNSA. Here the CDR3 reads CASSQGSSTDTQYF. The CDR3, as DNA: TGTGCCAGCAGCCAGGGGTCTAGCACAGATACGCAGTATTTT.

J is TRBJ1-5 and V is TRBV9, with D possibly being TRBD1 (5 bases). The germline V gene has CDR1 SGDLS and CDR2 YYNGEE. The length of the CDR3 is 14 residues. V was shortened by 0 bases and J by 6 bases, with 10 bases between the two germline ends. In DNA form, the CDR3 reads TGTGCCAGCAGCGTAGCGGGGGAAGGTCAGCCCCAGCATTTT. Protein product: CASSVAGEGQPQHF.

The CDR3: CASSSLTAREQYF. In DNA form, the CDR3 reads TGTGCCAGCAGTTCCTTGACTGCCCGCGAGCAGTACTTC. The J gene is TRBJ2-7, the V gene TRBV6-6; unclear D gene. Germline CDR1 reads MNHNY; CDR2 reads SVGAGI (reference sequence). Trimming removed 4 bases from V and 6 bases from J, with 13 bases in between. The CDR3 covers 13 residues.

This chain links TRBV29-1 with TRBJ1-4; 8 bases match TRBD1. V dropped 6 bases and J dropped 8; count of bases not matched to a gene: 11. The CDR3 consists of 14 residues. Germline values: CDR1 SQVTM, CDR2 ANQGSEA. The CDR3 bases are TGCAGCGTCGCCCACAGGGGGTTGGGAGAAAAACTGTTTTTT. Translated, it gives CSVAHRGLGEKLFF.

The gene calls are TRBV29-1 and TRBJ2-1; 8 nucleotides agree with TRBD1. The germline V gene encodes CDR1 SQVTM and CDR2 ANQGSEA. The J segment lost 4 bases and the V segment lost 6 bases, leaving 8 bases of the junction unmatched. CDR3 length: 14 amino acids. The CDR3: CSVHRGTNYNEQFF. The CDR3 DNA reads TGCAGCGTACACAGGGGGACAAATTACAATGAGCAGTTCTTC.